These 26 T cell receptor beta chains came from one sample sequenced in a study of blood T cell repertoires in COVID-19. TCRdb's copy holds only in-frame clones and misses some; the assay was immunoSEQ multiplex PCR. The sample consists of about 250,000 clones, just over 85% of them appearing once. The sequencing sample was made of PBMCs or T cells enriched from blood (not recorded which). All receptors derive from a man aged 35-49 years who had recovered from COVID-19.

The chain recombines TRBV30 with TRBJ1-1; 12 bases align to TRBD1. The CDR3 spans 15 residues. Trimming cost V 2 bases and J 8 bases; bases outside gene matches: 9. Per the germline V gene, CDR1 is GTSNPN and CDR2 is SVGIG (reference sequence). The CDR3 sequence is CAWSPGQGAPGEAFF. Here the CDR3 DNA reads TGTGCCTGGAGTCCGGGACAGGGGGCGCCGGGGGAAGCTTTCTTT.

The V call is TRBV7-9, the J call TRBJ2-5, with TRBD2 matching 12 bases. The J segment lost 4 bases and the V segment lost 5 bases, leaving 8 bases of the junction unmatched. CDR1 is SEHNR, CDR2 FQNEAQ, per germline (reference sequence). CDR3 length equals 16 residues. The CDR3 DNA sequence: TGTGCCAGCAGCCAGGCGGGGGGACTAGCGGGAGAGACCCAGTACTTC. It specifies CASSQAGGLAGETQYF.

V usage is TRBV18 and J usage is TRBJ2-5, with TRBD1 identical over 9 bases. V shed 6 bases and J 5 bases; nucleotides not matched to a gene: 7. The CDR3 spans 14 residues. Germline values: CDR1 KGHSH, CDR2 LQKENI. The CDR3 is CASSEQGAMETQYF. The DNA of the CDR3 is TGTGCCAGCTCGGAACAGGGGGCCATGGAGACCCAGTACTTC.

This rearrangement joins TRBV29-1 to TRBJ2-3, with a tentative D call TRBD2 (6 bases). There are 16 residues in the CDR3. CDR1 is SQVTM and CDR2 is ANQGSEA in the germline V gene. V lost 0 bases and J lost 1, with 14 bases in between. DNA of the CDR3: TGCAGCGTTGAAGATTACACGAGGGAGGGCACAGATACGCAGTATTTT. Translated, it gives CSVEDYTREGTDTQYF.

The chain recombines TRBV6-2 or TRBV6-3 with TRBJ1-1, with D possibly TRBD1 on 5 matching bases. This CDR3 is built from 15 residues. V was clipped by 5 bases and J by 0 bases, with 13 bases between them. Germline assignment: CDR1 MNHEY and CDR2 SVGEGT. The CDR3 DNA is TGTGCCAGCAGTACCCGGACATTGGTGAACACTGAAGCTTTCTTT. It encodes CASSTRTLVNTEAFF.

The CDR3 sequence is CAWSVSLIGNTIYF. CDR3 nucleotides: TGTGCCTGGAGTGTAAGCTTAATCGGAAACACCATATATTTT. V and J are TRBV30 and TRBJ1-3; no clear D gene. The CDR3 extends over 14 amino acids. Germline V gives CDR1 GTSNPN, CDR2 SVGIG (reference sequence). V lost 0 bases and J 4 bases, leaving 10 bases between the germline ends.

Of note for this clone: Other DNA sequences from this sample encode an identical CDR3 as well. The rearrangement joins TRBV19 to TRBJ1-1; D not certain. CDR3 length: 12 amino acids. V gave up 3 bases and J gave up 1 base, with 3 bases separating them. Germline CDR1 reads LNHDA; CDR2 reads SQIVND (reference sequence). For the CDR3, the DNA is TGTGCCAGTAGTATCCAGAACACTGAAGCTTTCTTT. The encoded protein is CASSIQNTEAFF. The full variable domain, with the rest looked up from reference TRBV19 and TRBJ1-1, is DGGITQSPKYLFRKEGQNVTLSCEQNLNHDAMYWYRQDPGQGLRLIYYSQIVNDFQKGDIAEGYSVSREKKESFPLTVTSAQKNPTAFYLCASSIQNTEAFFGQGTRLTVV.

The V and J genes are TRBV6-1 and TRBJ1-5; D remains unclear. Germline V CDR1 and CDR2: MNHNS, SASEGT. This CDR3 has 16 residues. V was trimmed by 4 bases and J by 1 base, leaving 14 bases between them. This CDR3 reads CASSVAVSESNQPQHF. The CDR3, as DNA: TGTGCCAGCAGTGTTGCAGTTTCGGAGAGCAATCAGCCCCAGCATTTT.

The chain recombines TRBV30 with TRBJ2-5; TRBD1 matches 7 bases. The CDR3 has 12 amino acids. Unmatched junction bases numbered 4, after V lost 8 bases and J lost 1 base. CDR1 GTSNPN and CDR2 SVGIG come from the germline V gene (reference sequence). The DNA for the CDR3 is TGTGCCCAGGGACAGATCCAAGAGACCCAGTACTTC. This gives the protein CAQGQIQETQYF.

This chain links TRBV6-2 or TRBV6-3 with TRBJ2-7; D is perhaps TRBD2 (6 bases). Germline CDR1 reads MNHEY; CDR2 reads SVGEGT. Trimming removed 4 bases at V and 1 base at J, with 14 bases between. The CDR3 has 15 amino acids. The CDR3 DNA sequence: TGTGCCAGCAGTTTTCCCGGACTACCTTCCTACGAGCAGTACTTC. Encoded protein: CASSFPGLPSYEQYF.

The V gene is TRBV11-3, the J gene TRBJ2-3; D is unclear. CDR3 size: 14 residues. Germline V CDR1 and CDR2: SGHNT, YENEEA. V was trimmed by 1 base and J by 2 bases, leaving 7 bases between them. The CDR3 region has the DNA TGTGCCAGCAGCTTAGCCCAAGCCACAGATACGCAGTATTTT. It yields the protein CASSLAQATDTQYF.

The rearrangement joins TRBV7-3 to TRBJ1-1, with 10 bases lining up with TRBD1. This CDR3 region has 15 residues. Germline V gene sequence: CDR1 SGHTA, CDR2 FQGTGA. Unmatched junction bases numbered 5, after V lost 6 bases and J lost 1 base. The CDR3 protein is CASSPGTGANTEAFF. CDR3 bases: TGTGCCAGCAGTCCCGGGACAGGGGCGAACACTGAAGCTTTCTTT.

The CDR3 DNA sequence: TGTGCCATCACCCGTCTGGCCGCCAGCACTGAAGCTTTCTTT. It specifies CAITRLAASTEAFF. This chain joins TRBV10-3 and TRBJ1-1; D gene ambiguous. The CDR3 totals 14 residues. V lost 7 bases and J 4 bases, leaving 16 bases between the germline ends. The germline V gene has CDR1 ENHRY and CDR2 SYGVKD.

The V and J genes are TRBV6-1 and TRBJ2-7, with TRBD1 identical over 8 bases. The CDR3 totals 17 residues. J lost 2 bases, V lost 0 bases, and 9 bases had no gene match. The germline gives CDR1 MNHNS, CDR2 SASEGT. CDR3 sequence: CASSEASHTGGPYEQYF. CDR3 DNA: TGTGCCAGCAGTGAAGCTTCCCATACAGGGGGGCCCTACGAGCAGTACTTC.

The chain has TRBV19 and TRBJ1-6; 7 nucleotides align to TRBD1. The CDR3 contains 15 residues. Germline lookup yields CDR1 LNHDA and CDR2 SQIVND (reference sequence). J was trimmed by 8 bases and V by 6 bases; bases with no gene match: 10. This CDR3 reads CASRTGNLVDSPLHF. CDR3 bases: TGTGCCAGTAGGACAGGGAATTTGGTTGATTCACCCCTCCACTTT.

The rearrangement links TRBV6-6 to TRBJ1-2; D possibly corresponds to TRBD1 (5 bases). CDR3 length: 15 amino acids. CDR1 MNHNY and CDR2 SVGAGI come from the germline V gene (reference sequence). Deletions cut 8 bases from V and 7 bases from J, with 23 bases between. In DNA, the CDR3 is TGTGCCAGCTCCCATTCAGGGAACGTAAGCTCTGGCTACACCTTC. Amino acids: CASSHSGNVSSGYTF.

The chain recombines TRBV10-3 with TRBJ2-7; D gene unclear. The CDR3 has 12 amino acids. CDR1 and CDR2 from the germline V gene are ENHRY and SYGVKD. V was pared by 3 bases and J by 3 bases, with 6 bases between. The CDR3 nucleotides are TGTGCCATCAGTGACGGGTACTACGAGCAGTACTTC. Its protein product is CAISDGYYEQYF.

This rearrangement joins TRBV19 to TRBJ1-3; TRBD1 matches 7 bases. V was pared by 4 bases and J by 0 bases, with 6 bases of the junction left unmatched. Germline values: CDR1 LNHDA, CDR2 SQIVND (reference sequence). This CDR3 region has 16 residues. The DNA of the CDR3 is TGTGCCAGTAGTACGTCGACAGGGAGCTCTGGAAACACCATATATTTT. This encodes CASSTSTGSSGNTIYF.

The chain employs TRBV18 and TRBJ1-1, with 7 bases fitting TRBD1. V lost 6 bases, J lost 5 bases, and 6 bases stayed unmatched. The CDR3 runs to 13 residues. The germline V gene encodes CDR1 KGHSH and CDR2 LQKENI. CDR3 DNA: TGTGCCAGCTCCCGAGACAGGGAGACTGAAGCTTTCTTT. Amino acid sequence: CASSRDRETEAFF.

V usage is TRBV6-1 and J usage is TRBJ2-3; 9 bases fit TRBD1. The V gene's germline CDR1 is MNHNS and CDR2 SASEGT. This CDR3 region has 15 residues. J gave up 11 bases and V 1 base, and 10 bases lay outside the gene matches. Here the CDR3 reads CASSEVQGAENGQYF. The CDR3 bases are TGTGCCAGCAGTGAAGTACAGGGGGCAGAGAATGGGCAGTATTTT.

The genes are TRBV2 and TRBJ2-7, with 9 bases identical to TRBD1. The CDR3 length is 14 residues. From germline, CDR1 is SNHLY and CDR2 FYNNEI. V trimming: 4 bases; J trimming: 3 bases; junction bases outside the gene matches: 4. Here the CDR3 reads CASSGDRDFYEQYF. The CDR3, as DNA: TGTGCCAGCAGTGGGGACAGGGACTTCTACGAGCAGTACTTC.

This clone came up a few times. The chain employs TRBV30 and TRBJ2-7, with D perhaps matching TRBD1 (5 bases). The CDR3 sequence is 11 residues long. V lost 6 bases to trimming and J lost 2 bases, with 8 bases between them. Germline-derived CDR1 and CDR2 are GTSNPN and SVGIG (reference sequence). DNA of the CDR3: TGTGCCTGTGTCAGGGCCTACGAGCAGTACTTC. Amino acid sequence: CACVRAYEQYF.

This clone was counted only a few times. This rearrangement joins TRBV5-8 to TRBJ2-1; the match to TRBD1 covers 10 bases. Germline V gene lookup returns CDR1 SGHTS and CDR2 YDEGEE. The V gene end was trimmed by 4 bases and the J gene end by 9 bases; junction bases not matched to a gene: 4. CDR3 length equals 13 residues. The CDR3 loop is CASSPGQGTEQFF. CDR3 nucleotides: TGTGCCAGCAGCCCGGGACAGGGGACTGAGCAGTTCTTC.

The chain combines TRBV6-5 with TRBJ2-3; 7 bases match TRBD1. Germline lookup yields CDR1 MNHEY and CDR2 SVGAGI. The V and J ends lost 11 bases and 0 bases, in that order; junction bases with no gene match: 8. This CDR3 contains 14 residues. Here the CDR3 DNA reads TGTGCCGCACGCCTGGGACAGAGCACAGATACGCAGTATTTT. Its translation: CAARLGQSTDTQYF.

The V call is TRBV18, the J call TRBJ2-5; tentative D call: TRBD2 (6 bases). The germline V and J ends were trimmed by 0 bases and 0 bases, with 8 bases remaining between them. Germline assignment: CDR1 KGHSH and CDR2 LQKENI. The CDR3 is made up of 15 amino acids. CDR3 bases: TGTGCCAGCTCACCACCTGGAGGGCACCAAGAGACCCAGTACTTC. It codes for CASSPPGGHQETQYF.

The J gene is TRBJ2-7, the V gene TRBV7-9; TRBD2 matches 10 bases. Germline loops: CDR1 SEHNR, CDR2 FQNEAQ (reference sequence). J lost 0 bases, V lost 6 bases, and 8 bases had no gene match. The CDR3 is 16 amino acids. The CDR3 here is CASSHRRLAGSYEQYF. The CDR3 region has the DNA TGTGCCAGCAGTCACCGCCGACTAGCGGGCTCCTACGAGCAGTACTTC.